This section outlines one T cell receptor (beta chain) sequence together with its context. Its specificity is unknown. The sample is drawn from a study of shared clonotypes between healthy human individuals. This was a deep-level run. Measured with immunoSEQ multiplex PCR; TCRdb has only the in-frame clones, and not every one. The table shows a few million clones, with about 94% occurring only once. CDR1 and CDR2 from the germline V gene are MNHEY and SMNVEV (reference sequence). The CDR3 totals 12 residues. Trimming took off 4 bases at V and 14 bases at J, with 17 bases between the two ends. Study-wide results and limits: All-four-donor shared clonotypes had higher generation probabilities than non-shared clonotypes did.

Division of CD4+ cells produced a CD45RA+ naive subset and a CD45RA-negative memory subset. The rearrangement uses TRBV27 and TRBJ1-2; D gene ambiguous. Source material: naive CD4+ T cells sorted from blood. Subset here: CD45RA+ positively selected. This clonotype was obtained from a man between 18 and 29 years old in good health. CDR3 DNA: TGTGCCAGCAGTTCCCAAGGAAGGTCTATGACCTTC. Its translation is CASSSQGRSMTF.